This T cell receptor beta chain was sequenced for a study of blood T cell repertoires in COVID-19. Germline-derived CDR1 and CDR2 are SGDLS and YYNGEE. V shed 3 bases, J shed 5 bases, and the junction held 7 bases outside the gene matches. This CDR3 region has 16 residues. The assay was immunoSEQ multiplex PCR, and TCRdb's table has in-frame clones only and misses some. The sample consists of about 190,000 clones, around four fifths of them appearing once. Specimen: peripheral blood. V and J are TRBV9 and TRBJ2-5, with 13 bases that match TRBD2. The receptor was derived from a woman of 80 years or more with active or convalescent COVID-19. CDR3 DNA: TGTGCCAGCAGCGAACGGACTAGCGGGGGCTGGGAGACCCAGTACTTC. It encodes CASSERTSGGWETQYF.